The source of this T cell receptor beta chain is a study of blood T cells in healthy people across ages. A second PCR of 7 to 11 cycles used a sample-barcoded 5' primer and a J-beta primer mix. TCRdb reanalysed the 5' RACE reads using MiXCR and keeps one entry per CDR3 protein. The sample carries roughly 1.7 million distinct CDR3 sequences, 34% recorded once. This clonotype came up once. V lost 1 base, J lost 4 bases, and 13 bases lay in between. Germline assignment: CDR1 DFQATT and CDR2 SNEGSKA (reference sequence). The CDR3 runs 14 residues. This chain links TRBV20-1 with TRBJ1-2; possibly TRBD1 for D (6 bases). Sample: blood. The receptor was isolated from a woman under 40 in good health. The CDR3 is CSARAPGEAYGYTF. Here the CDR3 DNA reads TGCAGTGCTAGAGCCCCAGGGGAGGCCTATGGCTACACCTTC.